The 12 T cell receptor beta chains given below trace back to one sample, sequenced in a study of blood T cell repertoires in COVID-19. The repertoire was sequenced with immunoSEQ multiplex PCR; TCRdb's copy has only in-frame clones and lacks some. The table has some 68,000 clones, 89% seen once. Source material: peripheral blood. The receptors originated from a man aged 50 or older with active COVID-19.

This clone was seen a single time. The V gene is TRBV5-4, the J gene TRBJ2-7; the match to TRBD2 covers 9 bases. The CDR3 sequence is 16 residues long. With V trimmed by 0 bases and J by 3 bases, 7 bases remained unmatched. The germline gives CDR1 SGHNT, CDR2 YYREEE (reference sequence). CDR3 residues: CASSLDPSGVYYEQYF. The DNA of the CDR3 is TGTGCCAGCAGCTTGGATCCTAGCGGGGTCTACTACGAGCAGTACTTC.

The CDR3 reads CASSFRGTEAFF. CDR3 bases: TGTGCCAGCAGCTTCAGGGGCACTGAAGCTTTCTTT. This chain links TRBV5-6 with TRBJ1-1; TRBD1 might be the D (6 bases). The germline CDR1 and CDR2 sequences are SGHDT and YYEEEE. With 2 bases removed from V and 4 bases from J, the gap between germline ends came to 6 bases. The CDR3 runs to 12 residues.

The chain joins TRBV5-1 to TRBJ2-2; 7 bases fit TRBD2. CDR1 is SGHRS and CDR2 is YFSETQ in the germline V gene. Trimming cost V 4 bases and J 4 bases; bases outside gene matches: 4. CDR3 length: 14 amino acids. This chain's CDR3 is CASSTSGGTGELFF. The CDR3 nucleotides are TGCGCCAGCAGCACGTCGGGAGGCACCGGGGAGCTGTTTTTT.

The J gene is TRBJ1-2, the V gene TRBV7-2; TRBD1 might be the D (5 bases). Germline assignment: CDR1 SGHTA and CDR2 FQGNSA. V was trimmed by 5 bases and J by 13 bases, leaving 23 bases between them. This CDR3 has 14 amino acids. CDR3 coding DNA: TGTGCCAGCAGCACTTCAGGGTATCTGAATATCCTCACCTTC. Its translation is CASSTSGYLNILTF.

The chain combines TRBV21-1 with TRBJ2-5; the table calls TRBD1, which could not be checked here. TRBV21-1 is flagged as a pseudogene. The CDR3 spans 16 residues. The CDR3 here is CASSRPRQGAQETQYF. CDR3 sequence (DNA): TGTGCCAGCAGCAGACCTAGACAGGGGGCCCAAGAGACCCAGTACTTC.

The chain joins TRBV5-1 to TRBJ1-1, with D unclear. V gave up 3 bases and J gave up 3 bases, with 3 bases separating them. Germline V gene sequence: CDR1 SGHRS, CDR2 YFSETQ. This CDR3 comprises 11 residues. The CDR3 spells CASSSYTEAFF. The CDR3 DNA is TGCGCCAGCAGCTCTTACACTGAAGCTTTCTTT. Full variable domain (missing parts from reference TRBV5-1 and TRBJ1-1): KAGVTQTPRYLIKTRGQQVTLSCSPISGHRSVSWYQQTPGQGLQFLFEYFSETQRNKGNFPGRFSGRQFSNSRSEMNVSTLELGDSALYLCASSSYTEAFFGQGTRLTVV.

The chain is built from TRBV7-2 and TRBJ2-3; 10 bases line up with TRBD2. Germline-derived CDR1 and CDR2 are SGHTA and FQGNSA. This CDR3 region has 15 residues. The J segment lost 5 bases and the V segment lost 2 bases, leaving 4 bases of the junction unmatched. CDR3 sequence reads: CASSLSGGARDTQYF. CDR3 DNA: TGTGCCAGCAGCTTAAGCGGGGGGGCCAGAGATACGCAGTATTTT.

This sequence joins TRBV6-6 and TRBJ2-1; maybe TRBD2 (6 bases). Looked up from germline, CDR1 is MNHNY and CDR2 is SVGAGI (reference sequence). The CDR3 covers 15 residues. Trimming took 8 bases from V and 2 from J, leaving 16 bases between them. CDR3: CASRPEEGPYNEQFF. CDR3 DNA sequence: TGTGCCAGCCGCCCGGAGGAGGGGCCCTACAATGAGCAGTTCTTC.

This clone has just one count. The genes are TRBV5-1 and TRBJ2-1; 8 nucleotides align to TRBD2. Germline assignment: CDR1 SGHRS and CDR2 YFSETQ. The CDR3 totals 15 residues. Trimming removed 4 bases from V and 2 bases from J; junction bases left unmatched: 5. The CDR3 bases are TGCGCCAGCAGCCTAACTAGCGGTGCCTACAATGAGCAGTTCTTC. Its protein product is CASSLTSGAYNEQFF.

J is TRBJ2-2 and V is TRBV5-5; TRBD2 agrees at 10 bases. Unmatched junction bases numbered 11, after V lost 2 bases and J lost 1 base. CDR1 and CDR2 from the germline V gene are SGHKS and YYEKEE (reference sequence). The CDR3 length is 19 residues. CDR3 in amino acids: CASSLRQRGGGRNTGELFF. CDR3 in DNA: TGTGCCAGCAGCTTACGTCAGCGGGGGGGCGGCAGGAACACCGGGGAGCTGTTTTTT.

This clone was seen repeatedly, ten times or more. This rearrangement joins TRBV27 to TRBJ1-2; 7 nucleotides align to TRBD1. This CDR3 contains 14 residues. Germline CDR1 MNHEY, CDR2 SMNVEV (reference sequence). V was clipped by 3 bases and J by 6 bases; unmatched bases: 7. This CDR3 is CASSLGQSPDGYTF. The CDR3 DNA reads TGTGCCAGCAGTTTGGGACAGTCCCCAGATGGCTACACCTTC.

V usage is TRBV15 and J usage is TRBJ2-7, with D possibly being TRBD1 (5 bases). The CDR3 sequence is 13 residues long. Germline-derived CDR1 and CDR2 are LNHNV and YYDKDF (reference sequence). The ends were cut back, 4 bases at V and 6 bases at J, with 13 bases in the middle. The CDR3 DNA reads as TGTGCCACCAGCACAGGGAAGGTAGCCGAGCAGTACTTC. It codes for CATSTGKVAEQYF. The entire variable domain, with the rest obtained from reference TRBV15 and TRBJ2-7, is as follows: DAMVIQNPRYQVTQFGKPVTLSCSQTLNHNVMYWYQQKSSQAPKLLFHYYDKDFNNEADTPDNFQSRRPNTSFCFLDIRSPGLGDTAMYLCATSTGKVAEQYFGPGTRLTVT.